These 5 T cell receptor beta chains originate from one sample sequenced in a study of T cell clusters in autoimmune cytopenias. One tube held mixed TRB-A and TRB-B primer pools for touch-down PCR. TCRdb reprocessed the multiplex PCR reads, keeping one entry per CDR3 protein, no DNA. The sample has about 4,400 distinct CDR3 sequences. TRB amplification used roughly 250 ng of peripheral blood genomic DNA. These same data were also listed under a study on T cell repertoires in aging, cancer and after chemotherapy.

The sample taken for sequencing was peripheral blood. The receptors stem from a human donor with an autoimmune cytopenia or autoimmune hepatitis (not recorded which).

The chain combines TRBV6-6 with TRBJ1-2. The CDR3 sequence is 14 residues long. Germline assignment: CDR1 MNHNY and CDR2 SVGAGI (reference sequence). CDR3 sequence reads: CASSYGSNTYGYTF.

This sequence joins TRBV6-5 and TRBJ2-1. CDR1 MNHEY and CDR2 SVGAGI come from the germline V gene. The CDR3 is made up of 12 amino acids. The CDR3 is CASSPTDNEQFF.

V usage is TRBV12-3 or TRBV12-4 and J usage is TRBJ2-7; TCRdb selects TRBD1, and the lack of DNA leaves this call unchecked. This CDR3 comprises 14 residues. The CDR3 reads CASSFQGMTYEQYF.

The J gene is TRBJ1-1, the V gene TRBV6-6. The CDR3 has 14 residues. CDR1 is MNHNY, CDR2 SVGAGI, per germline (reference sequence). The CDR3 is CASSDSGMNTEAFF.

V usage is TRBV19 and J usage is TRBJ1-6. The CDR3 totals 15 residues. Germline V CDR1 and CDR2: LNHDA, SQIVND (reference sequence). CDR3 protein: CASSMRHNYNSPLHF.